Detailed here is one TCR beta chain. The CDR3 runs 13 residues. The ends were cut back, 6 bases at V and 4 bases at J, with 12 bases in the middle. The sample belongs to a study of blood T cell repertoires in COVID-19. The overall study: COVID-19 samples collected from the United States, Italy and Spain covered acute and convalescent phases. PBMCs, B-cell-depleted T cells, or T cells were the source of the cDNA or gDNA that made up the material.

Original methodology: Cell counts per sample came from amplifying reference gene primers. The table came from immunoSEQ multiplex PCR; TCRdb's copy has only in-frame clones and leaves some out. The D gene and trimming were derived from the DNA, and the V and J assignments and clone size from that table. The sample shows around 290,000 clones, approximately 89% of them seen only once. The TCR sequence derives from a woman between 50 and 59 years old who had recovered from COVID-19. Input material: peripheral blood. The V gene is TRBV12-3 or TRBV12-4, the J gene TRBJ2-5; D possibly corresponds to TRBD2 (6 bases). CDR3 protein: CASSVWRGETQYF. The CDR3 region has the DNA TGTGCCAGCAGCGTTTGGAGGGGAGAGACCCAGTACTTC.